The 14 T cell receptor beta chains below were found in one sample sequenced in a study of T cell changes during pregnancy in multiple sclerosis. The method was immunoSEQ multiplex PCR; TCRdb's version includes in-frame clones alone and lacks a portion of them. This sample has roughly 40,000 clones; just over 90% occur once, and the top ten carry approximately 0.49%. The sample in question was CD4+ T cells from peripheral blood mononuclear cells, obtained in the first trimester of pregnancy. The receptors here all came from a female donor in good health, enrolled as a control in a pregnancy study.

This clone was seen a few times. The J gene is TRBJ2-1, the V gene TRBV7-3, with 8 bases matching TRBD2. This CDR3 region has 15 residues. Germline V gene lookup returns CDR1 SGHTA and CDR2 FQGTGA. Trimming cost V 1 base and J 9 bases; bases outside gene matches: 8. The CDR3 coding sequence is TGTGCCAGCAGCTTAATATCGGGGGGGCAGTCTGAGCAGTTCTTC. Its translation: CASSLISGGQSEQFF.

V and J are TRBV15 and TRBJ2-7, with a weak D call TRBD2 (5 bases). Trimming cost V 0 bases and J 4 bases, with 10 bases left between them. This CDR3 has 14 residues. Germline V lookup: CDR1 LNHNV, CDR2 YYDKDF (reference sequence). CDR3 region: CATSRERTGYEQYF. Here the CDR3 DNA reads TGTGCCACCAGCAGAGAACGGACTGGATACGAGCAGTACTTC.

The V call is TRBV10-3, the J call TRBJ1-2; 7 positions match TRBD1. The V gene's germline CDR1 is ENHRY and CDR2 SYGVKD. The trim removed 1 base at V and 8 bases at J, leaving 7 bases unmatched. The CDR3 covers 14 residues. The DNA for the CDR3 is TGTGCCATCAGTGAGTTGTTGACAGGGCGCGGCTACACCTTC. Its protein is CAISELLTGRGYTF.

The rearrangement joins TRBV30 to TRBJ1-2, with TRBD1 matching 7 bases. The CDR3 runs to 12 residues. The V gene's germline CDR1 is GTSNPN and CDR2 SVGIG (reference sequence). The ends lost 1 base at V and 4 bases at J; junction bases unmatched: 0. DNA of the CDR3: TGTGCCTGGAGTGGACAGGGCTATGGCTACACCTTC. This translates into CAWSGQGYGYTF. Drawing the rest from reference TRBV30 and TRBJ1-2, the complete variable domain is SQTIHQWPATLVQPVGSPLSLECTVEGTSNPNLYWYRQAAGRGLQLLFYSVGIGQISSEVPQNLSASRPQDRQFILSSKKLLLSDSGFYLCAWSGQGYGYTFGSGTRLTVV.

The chain has TRBV6-1 and TRBJ1-1, with 10 positions matching TRBD1. The CDR3 extends over 15 amino acids. Germline values: CDR1 MNHNS, CDR2 SASEGT. V lost 11 bases to trimming and J lost 2 bases; unmatched junction nucleotides: 11. DNA of the CDR3: TGTGCCCACAAACCTGGGACAGGGGCTAACACTGAAGCTTTCTTT. It translates to CAHKPGTGANTEAFF.

The chain recombines TRBV4-1 with TRBJ1-4; D not certain. The ends were cut back, 2 bases at V and 5 bases at J, with 9 bases in the middle. The CDR3 is 14 amino acids. From germline, CDR1 is MGHRA and CDR2 YSYEKL. The CDR3 reads CASSQRPGNEKLFF. CDR3 sequence (DNA): TGCGCCAGCAGCCAACGACCGGGAAATGAAAAACTGTTTTTT.

V gene TRBV7-2 combines with J gene TRBJ2-5; tentatively, D is TRBD1 (5 bases). The J call may be mistaken, given a closer DNA end match to TRBJ2-7. CDR3 size: 14 residues. Germline loops: CDR1 SGHTA, CDR2 FQGNSA. DNA for the CDR3: TGTGCCAGCAGCCCAGCAGGGCTCCTCGGCGAGCAGTACTTC. This translates into CASSPAGLLGEQYF.

The chain is built from TRBV7-2 and TRBJ2-3, with a possible D match to TRBD1 (5 bases). CDR1 and CDR2 from the germline V gene are SGHTA and FQGNSA. CDR3 length equals 15 residues. The germline V and J ends were trimmed by 1 base and 6 bases, with 14 bases remaining between them. This CDR3 is CASSLGGAYGDTQYF. The CDR3 nucleotides read TGTGCCAGCAGCTTAGGTGGGGCATACGGGGATACGCAGTATTTT.

This rearrangement joins TRBV2 to TRBJ2-2; D is undetermined. The CDR3 totals 14 residues. Germline V gives CDR1 SNHLY, CDR2 FYNNEI. The V end was cut by 4 bases, the J end by 3 bases, with 9 bases between. The CDR3 protein is CASSAQVYTGELFF. CDR3 sequence (DNA): TGTGCCAGCAGTGCCCAGGTATACACCGGGGAGCTGTTTTTT. The complete variable domain, with remaining parts taken from reference TRBV2 and TRBJ2-2, reads EPEVTQTPSHQVTQMGQEVILRCVPISNHLYFYWYRQILGQKVEFLVSFYNNEISEKSEIFDDQFSVERPDGSNFTLKIRSTKLEDSAMYFCASSAQVYTGELFFGEGSRLTVL.

This chain connects TRBV19 to TRBJ2-2, with 9 bases aligning to TRBD1. The germline gives CDR1 LNHDA, CDR2 SQIVND (reference sequence). This CDR3 comprises 17 residues. V lost 3 bases, J lost 2 bases, and 7 bases stayed unmatched. CDR3 in amino acids: CASSIRRGQGNTGELFF. CDR3 sequence (DNA): TGTGCCAGTAGTATTCGGAGGGGACAGGGAAACACCGGGGAGCTGTTTTTT.

V usage is TRBV6-6 and J usage is TRBJ1-5; possibly TRBD1 for D (6 bases). V lost 4 bases and J 16 bases, leaving 17 bases between the germline ends. CDR3 length: 12 residues. Germline loops: CDR1 MNHNY, CDR2 SVGAGI (reference sequence). The CDR3 sequence: CASSSPPDSEHF. The CDR3 nucleotides read TGTGCCAGCAGTTCTCCTCCGGACAGCGAACATTTT.

J is TRBJ1-2 and V is TRBV11-2; a weak D match, TRBD1 (5 bases). The germline V and J ends were trimmed by 3 bases and 6 bases, with 14 bases remaining between them. CDR3 length: 14 residues. The germline gives CDR1 SGHAT, CDR2 FQNNGV. DNA for the CDR3: TGTGCCAGCAGCTTCTTTTTAGGAGGGGATGGCTACACCTTC. It yields the protein CASSFFLGGDGYTF.

CDR3 loop: CASSMRSGRGETQYF. Written as DNA, the CDR3 is TGTGCCAGTAGTATGAGATCGGGGAGGGGGGAGACCCAGTACTTC. The rearrangement uses TRBV19 and TRBJ2-5; tentative D call: TRBD2 (7 bases). V shed 3 bases and J shed 5 bases, with 16 bases lying between them. The germline CDR1 and CDR2 sequences are LNHDA and SQIVND (reference sequence). CDR3 length equals 15 residues.

The V call is TRBV11-3, the J call TRBJ2-5, with D possibly matching TRBD2 (7 bases). The ends were cut back, 1 base at V and 1 base at J, with 13 bases in the middle. The CDR3 sequence is 16 residues long. Germline CDR1 and CDR2: SGHNT and YENEEA. CDR3 in DNA: TGTGCCAGCAGCTTAGGATCGGGGGGCGTCCAAGAGACCCAGTACTTC. It codes for CASSLGSGGVQETQYF.